This entry is about one TCR beta chain. The antigen is undetermined. The time point was: week 47, end of study. Every single dose of the vaccine, 300 ug of mutant IDH1 20-mer peptide, came with topical imiquimod. The record originates from a study of a mutant IDH1 vaccine in newly diagnosed glioma. Study overall: Treated patients had a mean age of 40.4 years and a sex split that was roughly 62% male and 37.5% female. Held at week 35, visit V12 was the safety follow-up, and visit V13 followed at week 47.

The CDR3 spans 19 residues. Here immunoSEQ multiplex PCR was the method, and the copy in TCRdb shows in-frame clones only, minus some. The sample lists 45,000 to 65,000 clones; roughly two thirds were seen once. The V call is TRBV21-1, the J call TRBJ1-2. TRBV21-1 corresponds to a pseudogene. The clonotype was recovered from a man aged 35-49 years with glioma. Some clones in this sample may be carry-over from other donors' samples. Sequencing was performed on peripheral blood mononuclear cells (PBMCs), taken from a glioma patient whose treatment included an IDH1 peptide vaccine. The CDR3 reads CASSKEDGQLRETYYGYTF. The CDR3 DNA reads TGTGCCAGCAGCAAAGAAGACGGCCAGCTTAGGGAAACCTACTATGGCTACACCTTC.